This T cell receptor (beta chain) was captured in a study of OX40 agonist ivuxolimab in advanced cancers. Study summary: The patients received agonistic anti-OX40 (CD134) antibody ivuxolimab. Every 2 weeks, patients received ivuxolimab intravenously, dosed at 0.01 to 10 mg/kg. Regarding the study as a whole: Expanded peripheral T cells had an undetermined antigen specificity.

The table came from immunoSEQ multiplex PCR; TCRdb's copy has only in-frame clones and leaves some out. The table lists around 19,000 clones, around 82% of them singletons, with roughly 14% in the top ten. CDR3 length equals 17 residues. V was clipped by 6 bases and J by 0 bases; unmatched bases: 9. Germline lookup yields CDR1 SGHNT and CDR2 YYREEE (reference sequence). On this clone itself: The antigen remains unidentified.

The receptor comes from an adult with an advanced solid tumor such as melanoma, head and neck, liver or kidney cancer. The chain joins TRBV5-4 to TRBJ2-6; TRBD1 aligns across 7 bases. Specimen: CD4+ or CD8+ T cells sorted from blood, collected in a trial of the OX40 agonist ivuxolimab. CDR3 nucleotide sequence: TGTGCCAGCAACGTGGGACAGTCGTCCTCTGGGGCCAACGTCCTGACTTTC. As protein: CASNVGQSSSGANVLTF. Based on the CDR3 plus reference TRBV5-4 and TRBJ2-6, the full variable domain is ETGVTQSPTHLIKTRGQQVTLRCSSQSGHNTVSWYQQALGQGPQFIFQYYREEENGRGNFPPRFSGLQFPNYSSELNVNALELDDSALYLCASNVGQSSSGANVLTFGAGSRLTVL.